The next 7 T cell receptor beta chains were all read from a single sample in a study of T cells in Graves' hyperthyroidism and ophthalmopathy. Amplification of TCR beta CDR3 regions used RNA as the template. First-round RT-PCR targeting the TCR CDR3 was performed with the HTBI primer set. TCRdb reprocessed the multiplex PCR reads with MiXCR, giving one entry per CDR3 protein. Here the sample spans some 510,000 distinct CDR3 sequences, about 20% being singletons. Material: blood. These TCRs come from a man between 18 and 35 years old with Graves' hyperthyroidism.

The sample holds a few counts of this clonotype. V and J are TRBV6-1 and TRBJ1-4, with no clear D. The germline V and J ends were trimmed by 2 bases and 7 bases, with 20 bases remaining between them. The CDR3 runs to 17 residues. Germline V CDR1 and CDR2: MNHNS, SASEGT. CDR3 bases: TGTGCCAGCAGTGAAATTAATGCGGGCGGGTGGGGTGAAAAACTGTTTTTT. Its translation is CASSEINAGGWGEKLFF.

This clonotype occurred many times. This chain links TRBV11-1 with TRBJ2-2; D not resolved. Germline values: CDR1 SGHAT, CDR2 FQDESV (reference sequence). The CDR3 sequence is 13 residues long. Deletions cut 5 bases from V and 5 bases from J, with 9 bases between. CDR3 residues: CASSPVKTGELFF. The DNA for the CDR3 is TGTGCCAGCAGCCCGGTGAAAACCGGGGAGCTGTTTTTT. Full variable domain (outside the CDR3, taken from reference TRBV11-1 and TRBJ2-2): EAEVAQSPRYKITEKSQAVAFWCDPISGHATLYWYRQILGQGPELLVQFQDESVVDDSQLPKDRFSAERLKGVDSTLKIQPAELGDSAMYLCASSPVKTGELFFGEGSRLTVL.

At least ten counts were recorded for this clonotype. The chain links TRBV6-1 to TRBJ1-2, with D perhaps TRBD1 (6 bases). Trimming removed 8 bases from V and 6 bases from J, with 16 bases in between. Germline V CDR1 and CDR2: MNHNS, SASEGT. This CDR3 is 13 amino acids long. The CDR3 here is CASQLDRLDGYTF. The CDR3 DNA reads TGTGCCAGCCAACTCGACAGGCTTGATGGCTACACCTTC.

This clonotype was counted at least ten times. The V call is TRBV11-2, the J call TRBJ1-1, with unresolved D. The CDR3 is 15 amino acids. Germline V gene data show CDR1 as SGHAT and CDR2 as FQNNGV. Deletions cut 2 bases from V and 1 base from J, with 11 bases between. The CDR3 reads CASSLFPGGNTEAFF. Written as DNA, the CDR3 is TGTGCCAGCAGCTTATTCCCCGGAGGGAACACTGAAGCTTTCTTT.

This clonotype appeared many times. The chain recombines TRBV7-9 with TRBJ1-1; tentatively, D is TRBD1 (6 bases). Trimming removed 5 bases from V and 5 bases from J, with 15 bases in between. The germline CDR1 and CDR2 sequences are SEHNR and FQNEAQ (reference sequence). The CDR3 is made up of 14 amino acids. The CDR3 DNA follows: TGTGCCAGCAGCGCGACAGGAAAAACAACTGAAGCTTTCTTT. It yields the protein CASSATGKTTEAFF.

Ten or more counts support this clonotype. This rearrangement joins TRBV2 to TRBJ1-5, with D possibly TRBD1 on 5 matching bases. V lost 4 bases to trimming and J lost 4 bases, with 8 bases between them. The CDR3 is 13 amino acids. Germline CDR1 and CDR2: SNHLY and FYNNEI. The CDR3 DNA reads TGTGCCAGCAGTGCAGGGCCGAATCAGCCCCAGCATTTT. Encoded protein: CASSAGPNQPQHF. The variable domain in full, with the rest retrieved from reference TRBV2 and TRBJ1-5, is EPEVTQTPSHQVTQMGQEVILRCVPISNHLYFYWYRQILGQKVEFLVSFYNNEISEKSEIFDDQFSVERPDGSNFTLKIRSTKLEDSAMYFCASSAGPNQPQHFGDGTRLSIL.

This clonotype was seen at least ten times. The CDR3 is CASSEQENEKLFF. CDR3 DNA sequence: TGTGCCAGCAGCGAACAGGAAAATGAAAAACTGTTTTTT. V and J are TRBV6-1 and TRBJ1-4; tentative D call: TRBD1 (5 bases). Germline CDR1 is MNHNS and CDR2 is SASEGT. There are 13 residues in the CDR3. V gave up 6 bases and J gave up 5 bases, with 10 bases separating them.